The entry below describes one T cell receptor (beta chain). Its antigen remains unidentified. The CDR3 has 15 amino acids. Germline assignment: CDR1 MDHEN and CDR2 SYDVKM. Trimming shortened V by 2 bases and J by 5 bases, and 13 bases separated the two germline ends. Every isolated RNA sample was fully reverse transcribed, so sequencing captured expressed TCRB transcripts. Here immunoSEQ multiplex PCR was the method, and the copy in TCRdb shows in-frame clones only, minus some. The data hold around 200,000 clones, with approximately 13% observed a single time. This sample was included in a study of beta chain features in type 1 diabetes. General study points: It was not settled here whether HLA type affects TCRB rearrangement.

CD45RO/CCR7/CD25/CD127/CD95/CD27 separated CD4+ naive, central memory, regulatory and stem cell-like memory cells by sorting. This receptor was taken from a young woman in good health. The chain combines TRBV28 with TRBJ2-1; D is uncertain. The material sequenced was central memory CD4+ T cells from blood. Written as DNA, the CDR3 is TGTGCCAGCAGTTTAACCCAGCGACCTAACAATGAGCAGTTCTTC. Translated: CASSLTQRPNNEQFF.